This T cell receptor (beta chain) was identified during a study of cytomegalovirus exposure and HLA in healthy donors. Points from the study as a whole: Highly shared variants forming one cluster were likely a sequencing artifact. Researchers reportedly found TCR beta sequences accurately predicted most subjects' HLA-A and HLA-B alleles. Prior analysis indicated that the majority of TCR beta V segments exhibited productivity approximately 90% or approximately 30% of the time. Some V segments, TRBV6-2 and TRBV6-3 among them, were indistinguishable and were therefore excluded.

With respect to this clone: What it recognizes is unknown.

PCR used 60 Vbeta primers and 13 Jbeta primers. Sequenced by immunoSEQ multiplex PCR; TCRdb stores in-frame clones only, minus some. The table has approximately 100,000 clones, 60% to 85% seen once. V lost 10 bases and J lost 4; bases outside the gene matches: 3. The CDR3 is made up of 13 amino acids. Per the germline V gene, CDR1 is WSHSY and CDR2 is SAAADI. Sequenced material: PBMCs. The receptor was derived from a young woman in good health and CMV-seropositive. This rearrangement joins TRBV10-2 to TRBJ1-4; 10 positions match TRBD1. CDR3 amino acids: CATRDRGNEKLFF. Here the CDR3 DNA reads TGCGCCACCAGGGACAGGGGTAATGAAAAACTGTTTTTT.